This passage covers 31 T cell receptor beta chains from one sample sequenced in a study of OX40 agonist ivuxolimab in advanced cancers. Measured with immunoSEQ multiplex PCR; TCRdb has only the in-frame clones, and not every one. The sample consists of around 67,000 clones, approximately 80% of them appearing once. The sample consisted of CD4+ or CD8+ T cells sorted from blood, taken in a trial of the OX40 agonist ivuxolimab. These receptors were taken from an adult with an advanced solid tumor such as melanoma, head and neck, liver or kidney cancer.

The rearrangement uses TRBV10-3 and TRBJ2-2, with 9 bases lining up with TRBD1. This CDR3 spans 16 amino acids. V lost 6 bases and J lost 5; bases outside the gene matches: 10. The germline gives CDR1 ENHRY, CDR2 SYGVKD. The CDR3 is CAISRIGTGKTGELFF. The CDR3 DNA reads TGTGCCATCAGCCGAATCGGGACAGGGAAAACCGGGGAGCTGTTTTTT.

The rearrangement joins TRBV11-2 to TRBJ2-3, with D possibly matching TRBD2 (5 bases). The germline gives CDR1 SGHAT, CDR2 FQNNGV. The CDR3 totals 15 residues. V was pared by 1 base and J by 6 bases, with 14 bases between. CDR3 coding DNA: TGTGCCAGCAGCTTAGGTTCTCGGGGATCCGATACGCAGTATTTT. Translation gives CASSLGSRGSDTQYF.

This clone was recorded only once. The chain links TRBV5-1 to TRBJ2-7; D remains ambiguous. Germline V gives CDR1 SGHRS, CDR2 YFSETQ. The CDR3 length is 11 residues. The ends were cut back, 6 bases at V and 5 bases at J, with 9 bases in the middle. The CDR3 DNA reads TGCGCCAGCATGAATTTAAACGAGCAGTACTTC. As protein: CASMNLNEQYF. Full variable domain (rest looked up from reference TRBV5-1 and TRBJ2-7): KAGVTQTPRYLIKTRGQQVTLSCSPISGHRSVSWYQQTPGQGLQFLFEYFSETQRNKGNFPGRFSGRQFSNSRSEMNVSTLELGDSALYLCASMNLNEQYFGPGTRLTVT.

The V gene is TRBV11-1, the J gene TRBJ2-5; D possibly corresponds to TRBD2 (6 bases). Germline CDR1 is SGHAT and CDR2 is FQDESV (reference sequence). There are 16 residues in the CDR3. Trimming stripped 5 bases from V and 1 base from J, with 17 bases between. CDR3 nucleotides: TGTGCCAGCAGCCGAGACGCCTACGGGAGCCAAGAGACCCAGTACTTC. Protein: CASSRDAYGSQETQYF.

The DNA of the CDR3 is TGTGCCAGCAGTCAGTCTACGGGGTTCAAAAACATTCAGTACTTC. This translates into CASSQSTGFKNIQYF. The chain is built from TRBV6-6 and TRBJ2-4; tentatively, D is TRBD2 (5 bases). V lost 5 bases to trimming and J lost 3 bases, with 14 bases between them. Germline CDR1 MNHNY, CDR2 SVGAGI (reference sequence). The CDR3 length is 15 residues.

The genes are TRBV5-4 and TRBJ2-1; possibly TRBD1 for D (5 bases). Germline CDR1 is SGHNT and CDR2 is YYREEE (reference sequence). Trimming pared 2 bases from V and 6 bases from J, leaving 24 bases between. The CDR3 runs 18 residues. The CDR3 sequence is CASSFVPALTAFRNEQFF. CDR3 coding DNA: TGTGCCAGCAGCTTCGTCCCCGCGTTGACAGCTTTCCGCAATGAGCAGTTCTTC.

The chain links TRBV27 to TRBJ1-4; no reliable D call. Germline lookup yields CDR1 MNHEY and CDR2 SMNVEV (reference sequence). V was clipped by 0 bases and J by 5 bases, with 7 bases between them. The CDR3 contains 14 residues. The CDR3: CASSLSSVNEKLFF. The CDR3 bases are TGTGCCAGCAGTTTATCGAGCGTCAATGAAAAACTGTTTTTT. Complete variable domain (other parts from reference TRBV27 and TRBJ1-4): EAQVTQNPRYLITVTGKKLTVTCSQNMNHEYMSWYRQDPGLGLRQIYYSMNVEVTDKGDVPEGYKVSRKEKRNFPLILESPSPNQTSLYFCASSLSSVNEKLFFGSGTQLSVL.

This clone was detected only a few times. The chain couples TRBV18 to TRBJ1-5; D is uncertain. This CDR3 has 14 residues. The V end was cut by 3 bases, the J end by 1 base, with 7 bases between. Germline CDR1 KGHSH, CDR2 LQKENI. CDR3 in DNA: TGTGCCAGCTCACCTCTTGACAGCAATCAGCCCCAGCATTTT. Protein sequence: CASSPLDSNQPQHF.

The chain links TRBV7-6 to TRBJ2-7, with 12 nucleotides matching TRBD1. This CDR3 has 17 residues. V shed 0 bases and J 3 bases; nucleotides not matched to a gene: 6. From germline, CDR1 is SGHVS and CDR2 FNYEAQ. As DNA, the CDR3 is TGTGCCAGCAGCTTAGCGGTGGGACAGGGGGCGAGCTACGAGCAGTACTTC. Amino acids: CASSLAVGQGASYEQYF.

This chain links TRBV5-1 with TRBJ1-1; D remains ambiguous. Germline lookup yields CDR1 SGHRS and CDR2 YFSETQ. V lost 2 bases and J 14 bases, leaving 22 bases between the germline ends. The CDR3 length is 14 residues. As DNA, the CDR3 is TGCGCCAGCAGCTTATCTGGGGATGCCCGGAGGAGCTTCTTT. Protein: CASSLSGDARRSFF.

This clone has only a few counts. V is TRBV2 and J is TRBJ1-1; 8 bases are a match to TRBD1. J gave up 4 bases and V 11 bases, and 9 bases lay outside the gene matches. CDR3 length: 13 amino acids. Germline V gives CDR1 SNHLY, CDR2 FYNNEI. CDR3 sequence reads: CAGGLQGVTEAFF. CDR3 nucleotide sequence: TGTGCCGGGGGTTTACAGGGGGTCACTGAAGCTTTCTTT.

The chain is built from TRBV20-1 and TRBJ2-7; D possibly uses TRBD1 or TRBD2 (5 bases each). The CDR3 spans 11 residues. V lost 4 bases, J lost 7 bases, and 11 bases lay in between. Germline values: CDR1 DFQATT, CDR2 SNEGSKA (reference sequence). The CDR3 DNA reads TGCAGTGCTATTGGGGGAGTAGAGCAGTACTTC. This encodes CSAIGGVEQYF.

The chain uses TRBV5-4 and TRBJ2-3, with 8 nucleotides matching TRBD1. Germline V gene lookup returns CDR1 SGHNT and CDR2 YYREEE (reference sequence). This CDR3 contains 19 residues. The V and J ends lost 0 bases and 0 bases, in that order; junction bases with no gene match: 12. CDR3 in amino acids: CASSLGQGNLIKSTDTQYF. CDR3 bases: TGTGCCAGCAGCTTGGGACAGGGGAATTTAATTAAGAGCACAGATACGCAGTATTTT.

This chain links TRBV6-5 with TRBJ1-1; D unclear. Trimming cost V 6 bases and J 3 bases, with 5 bases left between them. The CDR3 consists of 11 residues. Germline CDR1 MNHEY, CDR2 SVGAGI. In DNA form, the CDR3 reads TGTGCCAGCAGATTCTACACTGAAGCTTTCTTT. The encoded protein is CASRFYTEAFF.

The rearrangement uses TRBV27 and TRBJ2-1; the match to TRBD2 covers 11 bases. Germline values: CDR1 MNHEY, CDR2 SMNVEV (reference sequence). The CDR3 is 16 residues long. V gave up 9 bases and J gave up 7 bases; unmatched junction bases: 14. The CDR3 spells CASKGSLAGVGNEQFF. CDR3 coding DNA: TGTGCCAGTAAGGGGTCACTAGCGGGAGTGGGGAATGAGCAGTTCTTC.

This clone occurred a few times. This chain connects TRBV28 to TRBJ2-1; D ambiguous. Between the trimmed V and J ends, which lost 10 bases and 10 bases, there was a span of 14 bases. Germline V gene lookup returns CDR1 MDHEN and CDR2 SYDVKM. CDR3 length: 11 residues. DNA of the CDR3: TGTGCCACGCACACCCGCAACGAGCAGTTCTTC. Its translation: CATHTRNEQFF.

This chain connects TRBV7-9 to TRBJ2-2; 12 bases are a match to TRBD2. CDR1 and CDR2 from the germline V gene are SEHNR and FQNEAQ (reference sequence). This CDR3 is built from 18 residues. Losses at the gene ends were 2 bases for V and 7 bases for J; bases not matched to a gene: 11. The CDR3 loop reads CASSLIVTSGRGVGELFF. CDR3 coding DNA: TGTGCCAGCAGCTTAATCGTGACTAGCGGGAGAGGGGTCGGGGAGCTGTTTTTT.

The chain is built from TRBV15 and TRBJ2-5, with TRBD2 matching over 8 bases. Germline V lookup: CDR1 LNHNV, CDR2 YYDKDF (reference sequence). J lost 1 base, V lost 4 bases, and 8 bases had no gene match. This CDR3 has 16 amino acids. The CDR3 loop is CATSKGGSGVQETQYF. CDR3 coding DNA: TGTGCCACCAGCAAGGGGGGTAGCGGGGTCCAAGAGACCCAGTACTTC.

About this clone: This specimen includes other DNA sequences encoding the same CDR3. This sequence joins TRBV5-1 and TRBJ2-3, with no clear D. The CDR3 is 13 amino acids. V was cut by 0 bases and J by 4 bases, with 6 bases left in between. The germline CDR1 and CDR2 sequences are SGHRS and YFSETQ. The CDR3 sequence: CASSLGIADTQYF. The CDR3 DNA reads TGCGCCAGCAGCTTGGGTATCGCAGATACGCAGTATTTT. Drawing the rest from reference TRBV5-1 and TRBJ2-3, the complete variable domain is KAGVTQTPRYLIKTRGQQVTLSCSPISGHRSVSWYQQTPGQGLQFLFEYFSETQRNKGNFPGRFSGRQFSNSRSEMNVSTLELGDSALYLCASSLGIADTQYFGPGTRLTVL.

The V and J genes are TRBV27 and TRBJ1-2; no definite D call. Germline CDR1 reads MNHEY; CDR2 reads SMNVEV (reference sequence). This CDR3 has 15 amino acids. Trimming took 5 bases from V and 4 from J, leaving 17 bases between them. CDR3 protein: CASSVAGGGSYGYTF. CDR3 nucleotide sequence: TGTGCCAGCAGTGTCGCCGGAGGTGGGAGCTATGGCTACACCTTC.

This sequence joins TRBV6-1 and TRBJ2-1; the D is unclear. Germline V lookup: CDR1 MNHNS, CDR2 SASEGT. Trimming removed 9 bases from V and 5 bases from J, with 11 bases in between. The CDR3 totals 12 residues. The CDR3 spells CASDRRNNEQFF. CDR3 nucleotides: TGTGCCAGTGATCGGCGGAACAATGAGCAGTTCTTC.

The V gene is TRBV7-9, the J gene TRBJ2-7; TRBD2 agrees at 7 bases. The junction had 10 bases not matched to a gene; V was cut back by 0 bases and J by 5 bases. CDR3 size: 16 residues. Germline V CDR1 and CDR2: SEHNR, FQNEAQ (reference sequence). This chain's CDR3 is CASSLALAGEYNEQYF. CDR3 nucleotides: TGTGCCAGCAGCTTAGCTTTGGCGGGAGAGTACAACGAGCAGTACTTC.

This clone has a single count. The chain carries TRBV10-3 and TRBJ2-3; 8 positions agree with TRBD1. Germline values: CDR1 ENHRY, CDR2 SYGVKD. J gave up 2 bases and V 5 bases, and 9 bases lay outside the gene matches. The CDR3 loop spans 16 amino acids. CDR3 bases: TGTGCCATCAGTCGAACCGGGACAGGAAACACAGATACGCAGTATTTT. Residues: CAISRTGTGNTDTQYF.

V and J are TRBV6-1 and TRBJ1-5, with D unclear. This CDR3 has 15 residues. The germline V and J ends were trimmed by 1 base and 0 bases, with 7 bases remaining between them. CDR1 and CDR2 (germline): MNHNS, SASEGT. CDR3 sequence: CASSEVMYSNQPQHF. CDR3 nucleotide sequence: TGTGCCAGCAGTGAAGTGATGTATAGCAATCAGCCCCAGCATTTT.

The chain joins TRBV7-3 to TRBJ2-7, with 7 bases lining up with TRBD2. Germline values: CDR1 SGHTA, CDR2 FQGTGA. Trimming cost V 5 bases and J 5 bases; bases outside gene matches: 9. The CDR3 runs to 14 residues. The CDR3 DNA reads TGTGCCAGCAGCCCCTTCGGCGGGGGTGACGAGCAGTACTTC. It specifies CASSPFGGGDEQYF.

CDR3 nucleotides: TGCGCCAGCAGCTCAGCCGGGACGGCCGCCTACGAGCAGTACTTC. As protein: CASSSAGTAAYEQYF. This sequence joins TRBV5-1 and TRBJ2-7; TRBD1 or TRBD2 may be the D gene (5 bases each). Germline CDR1 and CDR2: SGHRS and YFSETQ. The ends were cut back, 3 bases at V and 2 bases at J, with 15 bases in the middle. This CDR3 has 15 amino acids.

This clone occurred a few times. The V gene is TRBV5-8, the J gene TRBJ1-1; D unresolved. With 5 bases removed from V and 7 bases from J, the gap between germline ends came to 18 bases. This CDR3 region has 14 residues. Germline V gene data show CDR1 as SGHTS and CDR2 as YDEGEE. In DNA form, the CDR3 reads TGTGCCAGCAGGAGTCCGGGAGGAGCAGGTGAAGCTTTCTTT. Its protein is CASRSPGGAGEAFF.

This clone was counted a single time. The genes are TRBV9 and TRBJ2-1, with 10 bases identical to TRBD2. The CDR3 extends over 15 amino acids. Germline V gives CDR1 SGDLS, CDR2 YYNGEE. The ends lost 4 bases at V and 6 bases at J; junction bases unmatched: 7. CDR3 in DNA: TGTGCCAGCAGCCGATCTAGCGGGAGAGTCAATGAGCAGTTCTTC. Translating it yields CASSRSSGRVNEQFF.

The chain has TRBV6-1 and TRBJ1-5; a weak D match, TRBD1 (5 bases). Germline V gives CDR1 MNHNS, CDR2 SASEGT. V was cut by 7 bases and J by 0 bases, with 13 bases left in between. The CDR3 has 15 residues. The CDR3 bases are TGTGCCAGCACAATAGACAGACGTAGCAATCAGCCCCAGCATTTT. It specifies CASTIDRRSNQPQHF.

The J gene is TRBJ2-7, the V gene TRBV4-1; D could derive from TRBD1 or TRBD2 (6 bases each). From germline, CDR1 is MGHRA and CDR2 YSYEKL. The V and J ends lost 0 bases and 4 bases respectively, with 10 bases between them. This CDR3 contains 14 residues. This CDR3 reads CASSQEEGVYEQYF. DNA of the CDR3: TGCGCCAGCAGCCAAGAGGAGGGGGTTTACGAGCAGTACTTC.

V usage is TRBV27 and J usage is TRBJ1-1; the match to TRBD1 covers 7 bases. V dropped 3 bases and J dropped 3; count of bases not matched to a gene: 10. Per the germline V gene, CDR1 is MNHEY and CDR2 is SMNVEV (reference sequence). This CDR3 is built from 16 residues. The CDR3 DNA follows: TGTGCCAGCAGTTTTTTGGGGGTAGGGGGCTACACTGAAGCTTTCTTT. Encoded protein: CASSFLGVGGYTEAFF.